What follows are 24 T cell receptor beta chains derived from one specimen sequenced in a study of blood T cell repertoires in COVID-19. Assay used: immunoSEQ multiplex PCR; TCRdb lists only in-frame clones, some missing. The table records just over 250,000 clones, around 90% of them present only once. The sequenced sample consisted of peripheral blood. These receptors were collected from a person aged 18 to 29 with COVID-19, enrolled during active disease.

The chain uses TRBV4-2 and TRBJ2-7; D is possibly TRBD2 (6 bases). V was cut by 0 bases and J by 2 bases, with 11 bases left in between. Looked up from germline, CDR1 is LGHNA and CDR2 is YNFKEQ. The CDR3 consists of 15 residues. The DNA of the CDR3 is TGTGCCAGCAGCCAAGATGCCGGGAGACCCTACGAGCAGTACTTC. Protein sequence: CASSQDAGRPYEQYF.

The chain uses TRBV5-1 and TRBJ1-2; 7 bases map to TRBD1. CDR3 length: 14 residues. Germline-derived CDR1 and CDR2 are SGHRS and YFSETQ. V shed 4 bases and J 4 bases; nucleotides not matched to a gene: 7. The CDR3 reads CASSPGTAPYGYTF. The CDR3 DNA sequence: TGCGCCAGCAGCCCAGGGACAGCCCCCTATGGCTACACCTTC.

The CDR3 here is CAISGAVNTEAFF. The CDR3 DNA reads TGTGCCATCAGTGGCGCCGTGAACACTGAAGCTTTCTTT. V usage is TRBV10-3 and J usage is TRBJ1-1; D is uncertain. The length of the CDR3 is 13 residues. Trimming cost V 4 bases and J 0 bases, with 6 bases left between them. Germline V gene sequence: CDR1 ENHRY, CDR2 SYGVKD.

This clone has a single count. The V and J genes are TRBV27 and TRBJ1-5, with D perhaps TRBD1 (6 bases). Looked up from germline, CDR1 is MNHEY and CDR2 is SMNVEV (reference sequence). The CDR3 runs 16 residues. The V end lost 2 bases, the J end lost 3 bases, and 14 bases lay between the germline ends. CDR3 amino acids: CASSLISGAFNQPQHF. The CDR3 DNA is TGTGCCAGCAGTTTAATTTCAGGGGCGTTCAATCAGCCCCAGCATTTT.

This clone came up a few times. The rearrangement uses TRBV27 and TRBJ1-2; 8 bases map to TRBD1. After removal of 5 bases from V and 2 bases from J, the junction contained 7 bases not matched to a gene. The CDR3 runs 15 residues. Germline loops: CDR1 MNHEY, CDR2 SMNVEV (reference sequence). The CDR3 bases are TGTGCCAGCAGTCCTACTTGGACAGGGAACTATGGCTACACCTTC. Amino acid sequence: CASSPTWTGNYGYTF.

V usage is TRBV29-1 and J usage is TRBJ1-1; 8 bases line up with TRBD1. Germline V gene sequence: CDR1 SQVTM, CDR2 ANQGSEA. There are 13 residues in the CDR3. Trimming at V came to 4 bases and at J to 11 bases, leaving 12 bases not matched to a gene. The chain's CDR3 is CSVGTGSAFRAFF. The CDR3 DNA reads TGCAGCGTTGGGACAGGGTCAGCCTTTCGGGCTTTCTTT. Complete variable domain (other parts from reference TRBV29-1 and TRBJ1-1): SAVISQKPSRDICQRGTSLTIQCQVDSQVTMMFWYRQQPGQSLTLIATANQGSEATYESGFVIDKFPISRPNLTFSTLTVSNMSPEDSSIYLCSVGTGSAFRAFFGQGTRLTVV.

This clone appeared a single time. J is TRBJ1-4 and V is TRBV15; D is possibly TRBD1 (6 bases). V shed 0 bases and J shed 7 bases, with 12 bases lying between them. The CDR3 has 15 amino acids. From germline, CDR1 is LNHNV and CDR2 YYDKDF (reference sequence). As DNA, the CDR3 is TGTGCCACCAGCAGAGATGGGGGCATAGGTGAAAAACTGTTTTTT. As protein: CATSRDGGIGEKLFF. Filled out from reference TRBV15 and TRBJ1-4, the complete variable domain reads DAMVIQNPRYQVTQFGKPVTLSCSQTLNHNVMYWYQQKSSQAPKLLFHYYDKDFNNEADTPDNFQSRRPNTSFCFLDIRSPGLGDTAMYLCATSRDGGIGEKLFFGSGTQLSVL.

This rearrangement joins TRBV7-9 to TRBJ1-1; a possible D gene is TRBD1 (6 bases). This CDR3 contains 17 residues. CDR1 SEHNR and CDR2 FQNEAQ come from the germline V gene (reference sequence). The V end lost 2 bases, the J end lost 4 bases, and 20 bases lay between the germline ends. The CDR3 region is CASSLLGGGGASTEAFF. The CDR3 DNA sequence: TGTGCCAGCAGCTTACTCGGAGGGGGGGGCGCTTCCACTGAAGCTTTCTTT. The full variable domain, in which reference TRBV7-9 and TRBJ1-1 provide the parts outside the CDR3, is DTGVSQNPRHKITKRGQNVTFRCDPISEHNRLYWYRQTLGQGPEFLTYFQNEAQLEKSRLLSDRFSAERPKGSFSTLEIQRTEQGDSAMYLCASSLLGGGGASTEAFFGQGTRLTVV.

The CDR3 spells CASSRTGTFNEKLFF. The CDR3 nucleotides are TGTGCCAGCAGTCGGACAGGGACCTTTAATGAAAAACTGTTTTTT. This chain connects TRBV6-5 to TRBJ1-4, with 8 bases that match TRBD1. The CDR3 covers 15 residues. V trimming: 5 bases; J trimming: 4 bases; junction bases outside the gene matches: 6. CDR1 and CDR2 from the germline V gene are MNHEY and SVGAGI.

The CDR3: CASSVGPTDTQYF. The CDR3 region has the DNA TGTGCCAGCAGCGTAGGGCCCACAGATACGCAGTATTTT. The chain couples TRBV9 to TRBJ2-3; D is unclear. V shed 0 bases and J shed 2 bases, with 4 bases lying between them. CDR1 and CDR2 from the germline V gene are SGDLS and YYNGEE. This CDR3 is 13 amino acids long.

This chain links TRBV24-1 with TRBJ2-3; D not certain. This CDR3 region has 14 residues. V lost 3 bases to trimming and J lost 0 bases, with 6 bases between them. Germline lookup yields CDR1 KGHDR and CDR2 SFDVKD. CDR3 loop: CATSDMTSTDTQYF. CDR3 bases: TGTGCCACCAGTGATATGACTAGCACAGATACGCAGTATTTT.

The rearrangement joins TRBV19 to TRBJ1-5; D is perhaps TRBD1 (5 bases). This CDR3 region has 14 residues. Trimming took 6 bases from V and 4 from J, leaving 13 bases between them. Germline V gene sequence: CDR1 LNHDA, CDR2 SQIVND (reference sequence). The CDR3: CASRPLGGNQPQHF. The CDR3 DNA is TGTGCCAGTAGGCCATTGGGGGGTAATCAGCCCCAGCATTTT. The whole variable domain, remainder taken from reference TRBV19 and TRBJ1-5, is DGGITQSPKYLFRKEGQNVTLSCEQNLNHDAMYWYRQDPGQGLRLIYYSQIVNDFQKGDIAEGYSVSREKKESFPLTVTSAQKNPTAFYLCASRPLGGNQPQHFGDGTRLSIL.

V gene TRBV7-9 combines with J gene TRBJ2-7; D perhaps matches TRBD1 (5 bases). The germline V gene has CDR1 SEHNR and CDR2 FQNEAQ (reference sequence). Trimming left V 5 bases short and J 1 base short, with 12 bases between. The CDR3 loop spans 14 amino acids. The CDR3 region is CASSPPGWSYEQYF. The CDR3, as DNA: TGTGCCAGCAGCCCCCCAGGGTGGTCCTACGAGCAGTACTTC.

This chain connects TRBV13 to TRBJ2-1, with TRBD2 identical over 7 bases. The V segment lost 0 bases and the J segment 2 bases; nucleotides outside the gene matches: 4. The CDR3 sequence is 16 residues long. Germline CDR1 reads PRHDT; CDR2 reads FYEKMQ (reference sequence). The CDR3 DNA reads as TGTGCCAGCAGCTTAGGCGGGAGGCTGACCTACAATGAGCAGTTCTTC. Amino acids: CASSLGGRLTYNEQFF.

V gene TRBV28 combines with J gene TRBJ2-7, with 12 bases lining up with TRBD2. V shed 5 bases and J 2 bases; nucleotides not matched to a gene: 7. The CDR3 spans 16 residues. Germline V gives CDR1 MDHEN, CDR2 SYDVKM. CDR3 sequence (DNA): TGTGCCAGCAGTACCCGACGACTAGCGGGGGCCTACGAGCAGTACTTC. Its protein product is CASSTRRLAGAYEQYF.

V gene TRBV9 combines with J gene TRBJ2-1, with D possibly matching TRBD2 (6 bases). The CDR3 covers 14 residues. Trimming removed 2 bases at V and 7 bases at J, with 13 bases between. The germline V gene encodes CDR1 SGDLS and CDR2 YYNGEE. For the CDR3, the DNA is TGTGCCAGCAGCGTTGGGGACTCCCGGAATGAGCAGTTCTTC. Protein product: CASSVGDSRNEQFF.

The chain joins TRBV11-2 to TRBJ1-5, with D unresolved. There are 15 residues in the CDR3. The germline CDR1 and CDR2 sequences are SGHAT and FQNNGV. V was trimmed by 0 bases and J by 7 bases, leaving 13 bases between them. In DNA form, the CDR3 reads TGTGCCAGCAGCTTAGATTTCGCGGGGAACCAGCCCCAGCATTTT. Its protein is CASSLDFAGNQPQHF.

The CDR3 DNA sequence: TGTGCCTGGAGTGTGGGCGGGAGTGGGAACGAGCAGTACTTC. It codes for CAWSVGGSGNEQYF. The V call is TRBV30, the J call TRBJ2-7, with 7 bases lining up with TRBD2. The CDR3 extends over 14 amino acids. The germline gives CDR1 GTSNPN, CDR2 SVGIG (reference sequence). Trimming took 0 bases from V and 5 from J; bases not matched to a gene: 7.

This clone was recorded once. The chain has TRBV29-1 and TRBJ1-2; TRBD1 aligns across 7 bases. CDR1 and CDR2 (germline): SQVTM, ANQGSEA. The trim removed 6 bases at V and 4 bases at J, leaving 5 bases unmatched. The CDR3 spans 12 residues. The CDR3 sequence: CSVLGGLYGYTF. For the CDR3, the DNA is TGCAGCGTGTTAGGGGGCCTCTATGGCTACACCTTC.

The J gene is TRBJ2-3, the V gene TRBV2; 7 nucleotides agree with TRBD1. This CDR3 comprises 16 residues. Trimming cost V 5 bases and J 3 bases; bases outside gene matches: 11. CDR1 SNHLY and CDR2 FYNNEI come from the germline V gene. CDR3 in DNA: TGTGCCAGCAGTTTAGTCCCCACAGGGGTTACAGATACGCAGTATTTT. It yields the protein CASSLVPTGVTDTQYF.

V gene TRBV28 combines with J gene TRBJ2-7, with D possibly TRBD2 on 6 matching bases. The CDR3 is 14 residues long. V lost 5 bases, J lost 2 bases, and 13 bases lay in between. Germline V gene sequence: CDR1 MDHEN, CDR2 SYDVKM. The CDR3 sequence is CASSLTGGAYEQYF. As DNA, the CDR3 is TGTGCCAGCAGTCTTACCGGCGGGGCCTACGAGCAGTACTTC. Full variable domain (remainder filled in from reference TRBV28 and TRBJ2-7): DVKVTQSSRYLVKRTGEKVFLECVQDMDHENMFWYRQDPGLGLRLIYFSYDVKMKEKGDIPEGYSVSREKKERFSLILESASTNQTSMYLCASSLTGGAYEQYFGPGTRLTVT.

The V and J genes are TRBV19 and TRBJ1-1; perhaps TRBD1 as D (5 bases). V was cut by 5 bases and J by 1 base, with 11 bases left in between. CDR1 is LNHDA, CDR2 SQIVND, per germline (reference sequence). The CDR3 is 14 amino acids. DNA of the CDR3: TGTGCCAGTAGTTGGGGGGGAACGAACACTGAAGCTTTCTTT. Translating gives CASSWGGTNTEAFF.

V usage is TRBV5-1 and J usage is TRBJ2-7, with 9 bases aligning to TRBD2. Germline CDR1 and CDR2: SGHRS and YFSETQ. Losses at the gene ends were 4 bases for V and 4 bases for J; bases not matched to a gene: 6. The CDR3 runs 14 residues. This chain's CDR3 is CASSTAGGAYEQYF. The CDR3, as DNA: TGCGCCAGCAGCACAGCGGGAGGAGCTTACGAGCAGTACTTC.

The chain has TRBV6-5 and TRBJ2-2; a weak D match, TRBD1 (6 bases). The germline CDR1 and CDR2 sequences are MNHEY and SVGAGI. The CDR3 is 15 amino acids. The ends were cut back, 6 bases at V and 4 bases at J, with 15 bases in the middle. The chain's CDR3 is CASRQQQGFTGELFF. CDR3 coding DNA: TGTGCCAGCAGGCAACAACAGGGTTTCACCGGGGAGCTGTTTTTT.